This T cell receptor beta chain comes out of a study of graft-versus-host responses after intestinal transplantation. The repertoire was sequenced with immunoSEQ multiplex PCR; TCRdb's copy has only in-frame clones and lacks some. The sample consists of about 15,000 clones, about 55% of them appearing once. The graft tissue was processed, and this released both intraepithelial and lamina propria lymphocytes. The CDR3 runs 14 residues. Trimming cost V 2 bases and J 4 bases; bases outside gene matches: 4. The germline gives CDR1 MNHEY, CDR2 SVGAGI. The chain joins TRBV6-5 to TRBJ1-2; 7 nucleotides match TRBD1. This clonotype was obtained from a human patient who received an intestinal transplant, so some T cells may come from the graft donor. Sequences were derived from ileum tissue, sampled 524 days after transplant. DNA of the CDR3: TGTGCCAGCAGTTACCAGGGGGTCGGCTATGGCTACACCTTC. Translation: CASSYQGVGYGYTF.